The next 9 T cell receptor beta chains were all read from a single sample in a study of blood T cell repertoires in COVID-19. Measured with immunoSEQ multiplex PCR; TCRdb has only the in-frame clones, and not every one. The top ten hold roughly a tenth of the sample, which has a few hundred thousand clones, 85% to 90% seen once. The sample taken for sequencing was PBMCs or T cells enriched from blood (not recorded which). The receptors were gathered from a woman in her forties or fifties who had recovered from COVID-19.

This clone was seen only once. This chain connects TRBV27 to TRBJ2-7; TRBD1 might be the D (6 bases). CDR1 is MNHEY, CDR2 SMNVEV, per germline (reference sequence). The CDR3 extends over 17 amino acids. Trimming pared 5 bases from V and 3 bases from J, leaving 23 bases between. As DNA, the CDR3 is TGTGCCAGCAGTCATCACAGGGAATGGACTCAAAACTACGAGCAGTACTTC. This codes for CASSHHREWTQNYEQYF.

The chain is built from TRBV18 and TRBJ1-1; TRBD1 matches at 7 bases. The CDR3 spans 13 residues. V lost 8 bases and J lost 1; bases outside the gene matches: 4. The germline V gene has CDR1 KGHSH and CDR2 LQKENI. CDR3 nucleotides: TGTGCCAGCACCCGGGACAGGAACACTGAAGCTTTCTTT. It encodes CASTRDRNTEAFF.

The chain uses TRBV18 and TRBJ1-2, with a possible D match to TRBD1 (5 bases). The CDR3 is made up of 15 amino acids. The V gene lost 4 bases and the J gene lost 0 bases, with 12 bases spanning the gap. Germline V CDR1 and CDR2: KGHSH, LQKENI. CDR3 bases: TGTGCCAGCTCACTACTAACAGGTTCTAACTATGGCTACACCTTC. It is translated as CASSLLTGSNYGYTF.

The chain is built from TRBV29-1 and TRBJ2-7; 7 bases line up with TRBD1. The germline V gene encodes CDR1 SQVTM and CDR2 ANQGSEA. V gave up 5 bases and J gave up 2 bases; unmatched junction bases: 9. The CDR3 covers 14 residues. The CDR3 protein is CSVYLRDSPYEQYF. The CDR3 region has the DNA TGCAGCGTTTACTTAAGGGACAGCCCCTACGAGCAGTACTTC.

CDR3 region: CASSPPRQGSLRGGANVLTF. The CDR3 DNA reads as TGTGCCAGCAGCCCCCCCAGGCAGGGGTCTCTTCGAGGTGGGGCCAACGTCCTGACTTTC. The chain recombines TRBV5-4 with TRBJ2-6; possible D gene TRBD1, 6 bases. This CDR3 contains 20 residues. Looked up from germline, CDR1 is SGHNT and CDR2 is YYREEE (reference sequence). Trimming stripped 4 bases from V and 3 bases from J, with 26 bases between.

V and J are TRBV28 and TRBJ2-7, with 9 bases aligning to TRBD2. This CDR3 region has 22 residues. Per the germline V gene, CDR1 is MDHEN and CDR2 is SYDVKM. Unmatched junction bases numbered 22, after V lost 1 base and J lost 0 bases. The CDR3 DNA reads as TGTGCCAGCAGTTTATTCAGGGCTTCGCGCGGGGGGGAGATACTCAGCTCCTACGAGCAGTACTTC. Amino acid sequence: CASSLFRASRGGEILSSYEQYF.

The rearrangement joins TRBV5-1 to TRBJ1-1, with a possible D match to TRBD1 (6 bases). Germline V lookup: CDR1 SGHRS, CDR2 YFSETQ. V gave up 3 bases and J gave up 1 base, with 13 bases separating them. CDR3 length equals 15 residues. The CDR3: CASSSGQPPNTEAFF. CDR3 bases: TGCGCCAGCAGCTCAGGACAGCCACCGAACACTGAAGCTTTCTTT. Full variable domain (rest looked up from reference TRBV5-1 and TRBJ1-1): KAGVTQTPRYLIKTRGQQVTLSCSPISGHRSVSWYQQTPGQGLQFLFEYFSETQRNKGNFPGRFSGRQFSNSRSEMNVSTLELGDSALYLCASSSGQPPNTEAFFGQGTRLTVV.

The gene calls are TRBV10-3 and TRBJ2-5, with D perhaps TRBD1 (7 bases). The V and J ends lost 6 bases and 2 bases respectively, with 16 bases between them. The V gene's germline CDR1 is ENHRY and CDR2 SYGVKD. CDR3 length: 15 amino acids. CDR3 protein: CAISPGGQYQETQYF. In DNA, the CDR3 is TGTGCCATCAGCCCAGGGGGGCAATATCAAGAGACCCAGTACTTC.

The CDR3 sequence is CASRTQIAGRKGEQFF. The CDR3 DNA follows: TGTGCCAGCAGAACCCAGATAGCGGGGCGGAAGGGTGAGCAGTTCTTC. J is TRBJ2-1 and V is TRBV2, with 8 bases fitting TRBD2. The CDR3 consists of 16 residues. Per germline, CDR1 SNHLY and CDR2 FYNNEI. Trimming took 6 bases from V and 9 from J; bases not matched to a gene: 16.